One and the same sample provided the 28 T cell receptor beta chains below, sequenced in a study of T cell responses to AZD1222 COVID-19 vaccine. Measured with immunoSEQ multiplex PCR; TCRdb has only the in-frame clones, and not every one. The data hold about 150,000 clones, with nearly 90% observed a single time. Sequences were derived from peripheral blood, sampled on day 0 of AZD1222 vaccination. Every receptor here comes from an adult in good health.

Only one count was recorded for this clone. The chain carries TRBV2 and TRBJ2-3; D not certain. Looked up from germline, CDR1 is SNHLY and CDR2 is FYNNEI. The CDR3 consists of 13 residues. Trimming removed 4 bases at V and 4 bases at J, with 9 bases between. The CDR3 bases are TGTGCCAGCAGTGTACGCTTGGCAGATACGCAGTATTTT. Translation: CASSVRLADTQYF.

The chain has TRBV19 and TRBJ1-2; no reliable D call. This CDR3 has 15 amino acids. Per germline, CDR1 LNHDA and CDR2 SQIVND (reference sequence). Trimming took off 3 bases at V and 5 bases at J, with 16 bases between the two ends. CDR3 DNA sequence: TGTGCCAGTAGTATTTCTAGCTTGGCAGCTTATGGCTACACCTTC. This translates into CASSISSLAAYGYTF.

This clone was observed a single time. The CDR3 here is CASRAPGREQFF. The DNA for the CDR3 is TGTGCCAGCAGGGCCCCAGGAAGAGAGCAGTTCTTC. The J gene is TRBJ2-1, the V gene TRBV28, with unresolved D. Germline V lookup: CDR1 MDHEN, CDR2 SYDVKM. The V and J ends lost 6 bases and 10 bases respectively, with 13 bases between them. This CDR3 is 12 amino acids long.

The chain couples TRBV4-3 to TRBJ1-6, with D possibly matching TRBD1 (5 bases). The CDR3 is made up of 15 amino acids. CDR1 and CDR2 (germline): LGHNA, YSLEER. The V end lost 7 bases, the J end lost 9 bases, and 19 bases lay between the germline ends. The CDR3: CASNLTGTGSSPLHF. CDR3 bases: TGCGCCAGCAACCTTACCGGGACTGGAAGTTCACCCCTCCACTTT.

This chain uses TRBV5-1 with TRBJ2-7; D is unresolved. Trimming shortened V by 2 bases and J by 4 bases, and 10 bases separated the two germline ends. Germline CDR1 reads SGHRS; CDR2 reads YFSETQ. The length of the CDR3 is 13 residues. CDR3 protein: CASSLWTGYEQYF. CDR3 nucleotide sequence: TGCGCCAGCAGCTTATGGACCGGATACGAGCAGTACTTC.

The chain links TRBV4-2 to TRBJ1-5; TRBD1 matches at 10 bases. The J segment lost 6 bases and the V segment lost 4 bases, leaving 9 bases of the junction unmatched. This CDR3 comprises 16 residues. Germline V gene sequence: CDR1 LGHNA, CDR2 YNFKEQ. CDR3 sequence reads: CASSPWDRGSSQPQHF. Written as DNA, the CDR3 is TGTGCCAGCAGCCCCTGGGACAGGGGTAGTAGTCAGCCCCAGCATTTT.

The chain uses TRBV7-2 and TRBJ2-7, with TRBD2 matching over 9 bases. Trimming cost V 6 bases and J 4 bases; bases outside gene matches: 7. Germline values: CDR1 SGHTA, CDR2 FQGNSA. The CDR3 loop spans 14 amino acids. Here the CDR3 DNA reads TGTGCCAGCAGTAGTACTAGCGGGTGGTACGAGCAGTACTTC. Translated: CASSSTSGWYEQYF.

This clone came up once. The CDR3 here is CASSLGGGSSYEQYF. DNA for the CDR3: TGTGCCAGCAGCTTAGGCGGAGGGAGCTCCTACGAGCAGTACTTC. J is TRBJ2-7 and V is TRBV7-8; weak D call: TRBD2 (6 bases). Trimming removed 1 base at V and 0 bases at J, with 10 bases between. This CDR3 region has 15 residues. CDR1 is SGHVS, CDR2 FQNEAQ, per germline.

The chain has TRBV24-1 and TRBJ1-2, with 7 bases lining up with TRBD1. The CDR3 consists of 13 residues. Germline assignment: CDR1 KGHDR and CDR2 SFDVKD. After removal of 6 bases from V and 4 bases from J, the junction contained 4 bases not matched to a gene. CDR3 region: CATSITGAYGYTF. The CDR3 DNA sequence: TGTGCCACCAGTATCACAGGGGCCTATGGCTACACCTTC.

The chain links TRBV6-4 to TRBJ1-6, with 8 bases that match TRBD1. J was trimmed by 13 bases and V by 6 bases; bases with no gene match: 11. The CDR3 totals 14 residues. Germline CDR1 MRHNA, CDR2 SNTAGT. The CDR3 nucleotides read TGTGCCAGCAGCCCGGGGACAGGCATTCCGCCCCTCCACTTT. Translation gives CASSPGTGIPPLHF.

The rearrangement uses TRBV6-5 and TRBJ2-7; possibly TRBD1 for D (5 bases). Germline assignment: CDR1 MNHEY and CDR2 SVGAGI. This CDR3 has 15 amino acids. Trimming took 6 bases from V and 5 from J, leaving 20 bases between them. CDR3 DNA: TGTGCCAGCAGCAACCAGGGCGCAGGGTCTAACGAGCAGTACTTC. It codes for CASSNQGAGSNEQYF.

The rearrangement joins TRBV18 to TRBJ1-1; no reliable D call. The CDR3 is 13 residues long. CDR1 and CDR2 from the germline V gene are KGHSH and LQKENI. Deletions cut 3 bases from V and 4 bases from J, with 9 bases between. The DNA of the CDR3 is TGTGCCAGCTCACCGGCCTTGAGCACTGAAGCTTTCTTT. Translated: CASSPALSTEAFF.

The rearrangement joins TRBV27 to TRBJ2-7; D perhaps matches TRBD1 (5 bases). V was clipped by 6 bases and J by 0 bases, with 12 bases between them. Germline CDR1 and CDR2: MNHEY and SMNVEV (reference sequence). This CDR3 has 14 amino acids. The CDR3 nucleotides read TGTGCCAGCAGCCCCGACAGCGCCTCCTACGAGCAGTACTTC. This translates into CASSPDSASYEQYF.

The chain joins TRBV6-4 to TRBJ2-2; 8 bases are a match to TRBD1. The length of the CDR3 is 15 residues. V lost 0 bases and J lost 8; bases outside the gene matches: 5. Germline loops: CDR1 MRHNA, CDR2 SNTAGT. The CDR3 protein is CASSDSAGGAGELFF. CDR3 DNA: TGTGCCAGCAGTGACTCGGCAGGGGGCGCGGGGGAGCTGTTTTTT.

This sequence joins TRBV9 and TRBJ1-2, with 11 nucleotides matching TRBD1. V trimming: 10 bases; J trimming: 8 bases; junction bases outside the gene matches: 10. The CDR3 is 13 residues long. Per the germline V gene, CDR1 is SGDLS and CDR2 is YYNGEE. In nucleotides, the CDR3 is TGTGCCGGTGAGGACAGGGGGCTTAACGGCTACACCTTC. Translating it yields CAGEDRGLNGYTF.

V and J are TRBV27 and TRBJ2-3, with 11 bases that match TRBD2. Germline V gene sequence: CDR1 MNHEY, CDR2 SMNVEV (reference sequence). V shed 6 bases, J shed 0 bases, and the junction held 5 bases outside the gene matches. The CDR3 extends over 16 amino acids. The CDR3 nucleotides read TGTGCCAGCAGGAGACTAGCGGGGACTAGCACAGATACGCAGTATTTT. Its protein is CASRRLAGTSTDTQYF.

The chain links TRBV25-1 to TRBJ2-1, with D tentatively TRBD1 (5 bases). CDR1 MGHDK and CDR2 SYGVNS come from the germline V gene. V lost 6 bases to trimming and J lost 7 bases, with 10 bases between them. There are 12 residues in the CDR3. The CDR3 DNA sequence: TGTGCCAGCAGCGCCCAGGGAAATGAGCAGTTCTTC. As protein: CASSAQGNEQFF.

This sequence joins TRBV2 and TRBJ1-5, with 8 bases aligning to TRBD1. The ends lost 8 bases at V and 1 base at J; junction bases unmatched: 7. CDR3 length: 15 amino acids. Germline CDR1 and CDR2: SNHLY and FYNNEI. This CDR3 is CASSGQAVSNQPQHF. The DNA of the CDR3 is TGTGCCAGCTCGGGACAGGCTGTCAGCAATCAGCCCCAGCATTTT.

CDR3 DNA sequence: TGTGCCAGTAGTATACGTGGGAGGGGCACAGATACGCAGTATTTT. Translation: CASSIRGRGTDTQYF. The chain has TRBV19 and TRBJ2-3, with TRBD2 identical over 7 bases. From germline, CDR1 is LNHDA and CDR2 SQIVND (reference sequence). V lost 2 bases and J lost 1; bases outside the gene matches: 3. The CDR3 is 15 residues long.

The chain joins TRBV3-1 (or the pseudogene TRBV3-2) to TRBJ2-5; 9 bases match TRBD2. V was pared by 4 bases and J by 5 bases, with 11 bases of the junction left unmatched. Per germline, CDR1 LGHDT and CDR2 YNNKEL (reference sequence). The CDR3 has 16 residues. The CDR3 protein is CASSPKTGTSKETQYF. The CDR3 DNA reads TGTGCCAGCAGCCCTAAAACCGGGACTAGCAAGGAGACCCAGTACTTC.

V is TRBV2 and J is TRBJ2-7, with TRBD2 identical over 8 bases. With 6 bases clipped from V and 0 bases from J, the junction kept 10 bases outside the gene matches. The CDR3 contains 16 residues. Germline V gene data show CDR1 as SNHLY and CDR2 as FYNNEI. CDR3 in amino acids: CASRERVAGTSYEQYF. The CDR3 bases are TGTGCCAGCAGAGAAAGGGTAGCGGGGACCTCCTACGAGCAGTACTTC.

The chain has TRBV7-2 and TRBJ2-1; tentatively, D is TRBD2 (7 bases). This CDR3 comprises 17 residues. Germline lookup yields CDR1 SGHTA and CDR2 FQGNSA. V was pared by 2 bases and J by 6 bases, with 20 bases between. CDR3 region: CASSLLRRGGVVNEQFF. CDR3 sequence (DNA): TGTGCCAGCAGCTTACTCCGGAGGGGGGGGGTAGTCAATGAGCAGTTCTTC. Variable domain in full (rest from reference TRBV7-2 and TRBJ2-1): GAGVSQSPSNKVTEKGKDVELRCDPISGHTALYWYRQSLGQGLEFLIYFQGNSAPDKSGLPSDRFSAERTGGSVSTLTIQRTQQEDSAVYLCASSLLRRGGVVNEQFFGPGTRLTVL.

The chain has TRBV28 and TRBJ1-6, with D possibly being TRBD1 (6 bases). This CDR3 has 18 residues. In germline, CDR1 is MDHEN, CDR2 SYDVKM. Between the trimmed V and J ends, which lost 5 bases and 5 bases, there was a span of 22 bases. DNA for the CDR3: TGTGCCAGCAGTAGGCCCGCAACAGGGTCTAATGATAATTCACCCCTCCACTTT. This sequence encodes CASSRPATGSNDNSPLHF.

The chain links TRBV29-1 to TRBJ2-5, with TRBD1 matching over 9 bases. The length of the CDR3 is 12 residues. Germline V lookup: CDR1 SQVTM, CDR2 ANQGSEA. The junction had 7 bases not matched to a gene; V was cut back by 8 bases and J by 6 bases. CDR3 in DNA: TGCAGCTCTGGGACAGGGCCGCAGACCCAGTACTTC. This encodes CSSGTGPQTQYF.

The chain uses TRBV28 and TRBJ1-5; no reliable D call. The germline gives CDR1 MDHEN, CDR2 SYDVKM. V lost 6 bases, J lost 6 bases, and 9 bases lay in between. The CDR3 is made up of 12 amino acids. CDR3 DNA: TGTGCCAGCAGGCCAGCAGTTCAGCCCCAGCATTTT. Translation: CASRPAVQPQHF.

This sequence joins TRBV2 and TRBJ1-5; 7 nucleotides agree with TRBD1. Unmatched junction bases numbered 7, after V lost 4 bases and J lost 4 bases. Germline loops: CDR1 SNHLY, CDR2 FYNNEI. The CDR3 is made up of 15 amino acids. The DNA of the CDR3 is TGTGCCAGCAGTGGGGTACAGGGGAGGAATCAGCCCCAGCATTTT. Translated, it gives CASSGVQGRNQPQHF.

The CDR3: CASSSTRGARANYGYTF. The CDR3, as DNA: TGTGCCAGCAGCTCGACTCGGGGGGCGAGGGCTAACTATGGCTACACCTTC. J is TRBJ1-2 and V is TRBV28, with D possibly being TRBD1 (6 bases). Germline CDR1 and CDR2: MDHEN and SYDVKM. The germline V and J ends were trimmed by 6 bases and 0 bases, with 20 bases remaining between them. This CDR3 is built from 17 residues.

The rearrangement links TRBV6-2 or TRBV6-3 to TRBJ2-7, with 10 bases aligning to TRBD2. The CDR3 length is 14 residues. CDR1 is MNHEY, CDR2 SVGEGT, per germline. V shed 5 bases and J 7 bases; nucleotides not matched to a gene: 8. The CDR3 region has the DNA TGTGCCAGCAGTCCCAGCGGGAGGGCCTTTGAGCAGTACTTC. Protein sequence: CASSPSGRAFEQYF.